Below, 4 T cell receptor beta chains from the same sample are listed, as sequenced in a study of T cell responses to AZD1222 COVID-19 vaccine. Clones were sequenced by immunoSEQ multiplex PCR, and TCRdb holds only the in-frame ones, with some missing. The top ten clones hold 19% of a sample with tens of thousands of clones, around nine tenths of them seen once. This specimen consisted of peripheral blood, obtained on day 0 of AZD1222 vaccination. The origin of the receptors is an adult in good health.

This clone was observed once. V usage is TRBV18 and J usage is TRBJ2-3; D gene uncertain. V was pared by 0 bases and J by 5 bases, with 3 bases between. This CDR3 region has 12 residues. From germline, CDR1 is KGHSH and CDR2 LQKENI. Here the CDR3 DNA reads TGTGCCAGCTCACCACCTCTAGATACGCAGTATTTT. Its protein is CASSPPLDTQYF.

This chain uses TRBV20-1 with TRBJ2-3; 8 bases match TRBD2. CDR1 and CDR2 from the germline V gene are DFQATT and SNEGSKA (reference sequence). V lost 3 bases and J lost 2; bases outside the gene matches: 4. There are 14 residues in the CDR3. This CDR3 is CSASGGGNTDTQYF. For the CDR3, the DNA is TGCAGTGCTAGTGGCGGGGGGAACACAGATACGCAGTATTTT.

The J gene is TRBJ1-3, the V gene TRBV10-3, with 11 bases lining up with TRBD1. J was trimmed by 5 bases and V by 6 bases; bases with no gene match: 9. CDR1 is ENHRY and CDR2 is SYGVKD in the germline V gene. The length of the CDR3 is 16 residues. The chain's CDR3 is CAISGQGATGRNTIYF. The CDR3 nucleotides read TGTGCCATCAGCGGACAGGGGGCGACAGGAAGAAACACCATATATTTT.

The V call is TRBV10-3, the J call TRBJ2-5; D perhaps matches TRBD2 (6 bases). The V end was cut by 10 bases, the J end by 5 bases, with 14 bases between. The CDR3 covers 12 residues. Germline-derived CDR1 and CDR2 are ENHRY and SYGVKD. The CDR3 spells CATSSREETQYF. Written as DNA, the CDR3 is TGTGCCACCTCGTCCCGGGAGGAGACCCAGTACTTC.